This T cell receptor (beta chain) was obtained from a study of T cell responses to AZD1222 COVID-19 vaccine. CDR3 length: 14 residues. The V gene lost 4 bases and the J gene lost 3 bases, with 13 bases spanning the gap. The germline V gene has CDR1 SGHKS and CDR2 YYEKEE (reference sequence). Points from the study as a whole: Donors were largely white British and mainly female; clonal diversity was possibly underestimated.

With respect to this clone: Its antigen is not identified.

Assay used: immunoSEQ multiplex PCR; TCRdb lists only in-frame clones, some missing. The table has some 120,000 clones, roughly 88% seen once. The chain joins TRBV5-5 to TRBJ1-2; a possible D gene is TRBD1 (5 bases). The receptor's source is an adult in good health. The sample consisted of peripheral blood, taken on day 0 of AZD1222 vaccination. CDR3 DNA sequence: TGTGCCAGCAGCCGGGACCTTGGCGACTATGGCTACACCTTC. It translates to CASSRDLGDYGYTF.